This T cell receptor (beta chain) was captured in a study of blood T cell repertoires in COVID-19. On the study more broadly: The samples span acute and convalescent COVID-19 from the United States, Italy and Spain.

Trimming pared 0 bases from V and 6 bases from J, leaving 21 bases between. CDR1 and CDR2 (germline): SGHRS, YFSETQ. CDR3 length equals 17 residues. The participants were between about 18 and 90 years old and came from about two dozen US areas. Cohorts were determined from participant-reported clinical history. In the original processing: Amplified reference gene primers provided the basis for estimating nucleated cell counts. Clones were sequenced by immunoSEQ multiplex PCR, and TCRdb holds only the in-frame ones, with some missing. From that table come the V and J calls and clone size; the DNA was used to work out D and trimming. The sample includes 270,000 or so clones, approximately 91% of them seen just once. This clone was counted a single time.

The V call is TRBV5-1, the J call TRBJ1-2, with D uncertain. The sequenced sample consisted of PBMCs or T cells enriched from blood (not recorded which). The receptor was isolated from a woman in her forties with acute COVID-19. The CDR3 DNA sequence: TGCGCCAGCAGCTTGGAACCCCCCTTGCGCGGCTTCGATGGCTACACCTTC. Translation: CASSLEPPLRGFDGYTF.